This T cell receptor (beta chain) was identified during a study of blood T cell repertoires in COVID-19. The CDR3 totals 15 residues. The germline V and J ends were trimmed by 3 bases and 1 base, with 12 bases remaining between them. Germline-derived CDR1 and CDR2 are LNHNV and YYDKDF (reference sequence). Some clones are missing from TCRdb's copy, which holds only in-frame ones; the method was immunoSEQ multiplex PCR. The sample lists under 200,000 clones, roughly 87% occurring once. The receptor's source is a man in his fifties or sixties who had recovered from COVID-19. The specimen was PBMCs or T cells enriched from blood (not recorded which). This rearrangement joins TRBV15 to TRBJ1-1; D is perhaps TRBD1 (5 bases). CDR3 in DNA: TGTGCCACCAGCAGGTCAGGGAGGGGGAACACTGAAGCTTTCTTT. Its translation: CATSRSGRGNTEAFF.